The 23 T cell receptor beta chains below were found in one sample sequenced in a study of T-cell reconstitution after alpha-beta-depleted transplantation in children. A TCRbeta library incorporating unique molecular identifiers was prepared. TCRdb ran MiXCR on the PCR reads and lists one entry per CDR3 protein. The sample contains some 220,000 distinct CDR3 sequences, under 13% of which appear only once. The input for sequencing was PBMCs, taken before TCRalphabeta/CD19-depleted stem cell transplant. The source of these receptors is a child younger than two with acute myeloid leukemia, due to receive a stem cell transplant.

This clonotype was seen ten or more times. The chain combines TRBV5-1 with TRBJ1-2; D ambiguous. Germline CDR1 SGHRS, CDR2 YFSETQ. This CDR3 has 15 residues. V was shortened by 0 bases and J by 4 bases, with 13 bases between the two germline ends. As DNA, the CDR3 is TGCGCCAGCAGCTTGGCCTCTTCAGGAGCCTATGGCTACACCTTC. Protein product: CASSLASSGAYGYTF.

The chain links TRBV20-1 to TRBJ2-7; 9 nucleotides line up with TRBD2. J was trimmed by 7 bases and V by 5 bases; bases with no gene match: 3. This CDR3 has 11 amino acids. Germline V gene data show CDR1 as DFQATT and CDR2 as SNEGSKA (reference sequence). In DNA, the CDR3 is TGCAGTGCTGGTCTAGCGGGAGAGCAGTACTTC. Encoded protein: CSAGLAGEQYF.

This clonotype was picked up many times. The CDR3 sequence: CSVEESGYGNQETQYF. The CDR3 DNA is TGCAGCGTTGAAGAATCGGGGTATGGGAATCAAGAGACCCAGTACTTC. The chain is built from TRBV29-1 and TRBJ2-5; possible D gene TRBD2, 5 bases. This CDR3 spans 16 amino acids. Germline V gene sequence: CDR1 SQVTM, CDR2 ANQGSEA. Trimming took off 0 bases at V and 2 bases at J, with 16 bases between the two ends.

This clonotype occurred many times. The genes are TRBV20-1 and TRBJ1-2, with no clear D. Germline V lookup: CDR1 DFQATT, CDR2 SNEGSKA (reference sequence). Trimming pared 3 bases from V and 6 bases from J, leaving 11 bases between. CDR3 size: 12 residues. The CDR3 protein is CSARRTYDGYTF. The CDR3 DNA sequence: TGCAGTGCTAGGAGGACCTATGATGGCTACACCTTC.

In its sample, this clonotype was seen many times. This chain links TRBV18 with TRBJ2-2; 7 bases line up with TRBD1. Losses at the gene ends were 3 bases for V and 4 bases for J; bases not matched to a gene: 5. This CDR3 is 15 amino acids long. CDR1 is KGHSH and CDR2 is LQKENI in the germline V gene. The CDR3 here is CASSPTGSSTGELFF. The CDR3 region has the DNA TGTGCCAGCTCACCGACAGGGTCGAGCACCGGGGAGCTGTTTTTT.

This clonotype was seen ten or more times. The CDR3 nucleotides read TGTGCCAGCAGCTCCCTTTTTGACACCTACGAGCAGTACTTC. It is translated as CASSSLFDTYEQYF. This chain connects TRBV7-7 to TRBJ2-7; the D is unclear. CDR3 size: 14 residues. Looked up from germline, CDR1 is SSHAT and CDR2 is FNYEAQ (reference sequence). V was trimmed by 4 bases and J by 2 bases, leaving 12 bases between them.

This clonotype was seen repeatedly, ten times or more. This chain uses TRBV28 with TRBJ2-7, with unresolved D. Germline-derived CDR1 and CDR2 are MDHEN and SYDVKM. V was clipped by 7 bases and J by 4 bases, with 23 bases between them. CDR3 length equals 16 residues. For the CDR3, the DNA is TGTGCCAGCACGCTTTTTCCAGGCTCTTCAAGATACGAGCAGTACTTC. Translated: CASTLFPGSSRYEQYF.

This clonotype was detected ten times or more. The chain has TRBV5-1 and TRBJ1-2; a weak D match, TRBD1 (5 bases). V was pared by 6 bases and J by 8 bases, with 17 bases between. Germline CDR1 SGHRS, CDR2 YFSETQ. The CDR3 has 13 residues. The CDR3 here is CASTPGQGEGYTF. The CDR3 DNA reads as TGCGCCAGCACCCCGGGGCAGGGTGAAGGCTACACCTTC. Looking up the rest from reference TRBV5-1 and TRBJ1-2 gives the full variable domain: KAGVTQTPRYLIKTRGQQVTLSCSPISGHRSVSWYQQTPGQGLQFLFEYFSETQRNKGNFPGRFSGRQFSNSRSEMNVSTLELGDSALYLCASTPGQGEGYTFGSGTRLTVV.

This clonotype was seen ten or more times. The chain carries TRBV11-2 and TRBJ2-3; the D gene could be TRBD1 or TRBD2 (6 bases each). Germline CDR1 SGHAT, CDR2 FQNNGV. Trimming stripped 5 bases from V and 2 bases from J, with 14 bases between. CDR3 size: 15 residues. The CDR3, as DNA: TGTGCCAGCAGCCTAGCCGGGGGCAACACAGATACGCAGTATTTT. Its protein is CASSLAGGNTDTQYF.

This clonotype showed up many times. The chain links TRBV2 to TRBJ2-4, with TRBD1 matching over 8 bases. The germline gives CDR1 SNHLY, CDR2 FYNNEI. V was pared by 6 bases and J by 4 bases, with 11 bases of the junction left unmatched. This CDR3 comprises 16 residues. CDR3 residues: CASSLQGDLLKNIQYF. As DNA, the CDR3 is TGTGCCAGCAGCCTACAGGGGGACTTACTTAAAAACATTCAGTACTTC.

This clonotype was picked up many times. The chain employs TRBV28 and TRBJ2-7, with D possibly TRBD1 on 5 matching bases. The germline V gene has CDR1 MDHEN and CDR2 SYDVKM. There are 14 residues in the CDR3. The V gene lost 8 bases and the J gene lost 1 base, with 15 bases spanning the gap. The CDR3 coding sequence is TGTGCCAGCTCGGGCTCAGGGCCATCCTACGAGCAGTACTTC. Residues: CASSGSGPSYEQYF.

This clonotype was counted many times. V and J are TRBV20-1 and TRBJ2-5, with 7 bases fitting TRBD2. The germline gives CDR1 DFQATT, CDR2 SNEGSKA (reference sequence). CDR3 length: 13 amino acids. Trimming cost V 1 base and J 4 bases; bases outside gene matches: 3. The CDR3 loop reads CSARGGRAETQYF. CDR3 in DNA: TGCAGTGCTAGAGGGGGGAGGGCAGAGACCCAGTACTTC.

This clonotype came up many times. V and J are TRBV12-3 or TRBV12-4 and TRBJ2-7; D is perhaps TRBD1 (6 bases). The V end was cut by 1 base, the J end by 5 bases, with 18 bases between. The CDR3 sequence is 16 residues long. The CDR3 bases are TGTGCCAGCAGTTTAGGACTAACAGGGTTTTTCCACGAGCAGTACTTC. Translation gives CASSLGLTGFFHEQYF.

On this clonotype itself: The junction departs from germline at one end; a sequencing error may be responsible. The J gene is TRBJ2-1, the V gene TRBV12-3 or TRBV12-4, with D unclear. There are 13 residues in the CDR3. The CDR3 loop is CASSWGTSSEQLF. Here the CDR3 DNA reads TGTGCCAGCAGTTGGGGAACCTCTAGTGAGCAGCTCTTC.

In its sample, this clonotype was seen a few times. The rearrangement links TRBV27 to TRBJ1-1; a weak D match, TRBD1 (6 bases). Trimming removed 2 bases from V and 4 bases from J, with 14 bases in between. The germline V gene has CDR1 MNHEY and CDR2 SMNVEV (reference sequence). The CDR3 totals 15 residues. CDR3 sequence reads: CASSLEGGQVTEAFF. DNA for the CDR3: TGTGCCAGCAGTTTAGAGGGGGGGCAGGTCACTGAAGCTTTCTTT.

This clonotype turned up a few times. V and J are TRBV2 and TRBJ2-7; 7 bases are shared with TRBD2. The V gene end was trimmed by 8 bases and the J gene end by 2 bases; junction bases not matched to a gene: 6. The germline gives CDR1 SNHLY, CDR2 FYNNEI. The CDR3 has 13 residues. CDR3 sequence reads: CASSWREPYEQYF. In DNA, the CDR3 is TGTGCCAGCTCGTGGCGGGAGCCCTACGAGCAGTACTTC. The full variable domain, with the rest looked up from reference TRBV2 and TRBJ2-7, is EPEVTQTPSHQVTQMGQEVILRCVPISNHLYFYWYRQILGQKVEFLVSFYNNEISEKSEIFDDQFSVERPDGSNFTLKIRSTKLEDSAMYFCASSWREPYEQYFGPGTRLTVT.

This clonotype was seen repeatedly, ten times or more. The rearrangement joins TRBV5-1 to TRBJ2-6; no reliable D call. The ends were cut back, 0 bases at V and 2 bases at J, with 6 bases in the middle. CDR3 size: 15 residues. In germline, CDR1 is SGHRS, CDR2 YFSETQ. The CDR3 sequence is CASSLALAGANVLTF. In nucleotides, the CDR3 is TGCGCCAGCAGCTTGGCCCTGGCTGGGGCCAACGTCCTGACTTTC.

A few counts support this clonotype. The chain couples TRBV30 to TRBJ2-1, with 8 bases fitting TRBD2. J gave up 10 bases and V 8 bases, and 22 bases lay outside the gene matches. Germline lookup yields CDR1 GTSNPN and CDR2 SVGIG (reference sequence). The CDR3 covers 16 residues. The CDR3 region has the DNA TGTGCCCGGGACCCCCGCCCGGGACTAGGGGGTAGGGAGCAGTTCTTC. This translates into CARDPRPGLGGREQFF.

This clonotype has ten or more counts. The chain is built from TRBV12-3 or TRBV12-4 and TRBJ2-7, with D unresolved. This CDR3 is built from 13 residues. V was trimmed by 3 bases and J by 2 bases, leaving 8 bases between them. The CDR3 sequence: CASSFGATYEQYF. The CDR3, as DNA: TGTGCCAGCAGTTTCGGCGCAACCTACGAGCAGTACTTC.

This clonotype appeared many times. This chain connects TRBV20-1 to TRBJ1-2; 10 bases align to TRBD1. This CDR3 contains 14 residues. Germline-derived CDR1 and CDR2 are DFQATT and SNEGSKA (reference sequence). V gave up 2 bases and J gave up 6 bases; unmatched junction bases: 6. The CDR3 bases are TGCAGTGCTAGATCGACAGGGGGCCTAAATGGCTACACCTTC. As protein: CSARSTGGLNGYTF.

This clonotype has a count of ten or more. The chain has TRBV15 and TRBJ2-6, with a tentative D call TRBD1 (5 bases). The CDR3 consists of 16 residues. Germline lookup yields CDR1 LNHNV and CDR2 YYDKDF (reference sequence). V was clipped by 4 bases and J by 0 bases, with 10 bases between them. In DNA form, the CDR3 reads TGTGCCACCAGCATGACAGTTCTCTCTGGGGCCAACGTCCTGACTTTC. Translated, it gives CATSMTVLSGANVLTF.

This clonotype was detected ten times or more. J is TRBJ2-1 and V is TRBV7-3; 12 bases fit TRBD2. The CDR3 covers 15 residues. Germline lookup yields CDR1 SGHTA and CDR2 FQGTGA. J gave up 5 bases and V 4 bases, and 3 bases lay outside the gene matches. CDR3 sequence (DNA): TGTGCCAGCAGCTACCTAGCGGGAGGGAACAATGAGCAGTTCTTC. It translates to CASSYLAGGNNEQFF.

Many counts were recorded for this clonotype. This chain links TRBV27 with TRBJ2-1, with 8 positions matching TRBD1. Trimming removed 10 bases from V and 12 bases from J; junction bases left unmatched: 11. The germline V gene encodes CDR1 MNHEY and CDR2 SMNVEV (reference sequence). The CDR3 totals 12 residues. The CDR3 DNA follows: TGTGCCACCGGACAGGGACCTCCCTGGCAGTTCTTC. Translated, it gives CATGQGPPWQFF.